This T cell receptor (beta chain) was identified during a study of blood T cell repertoires in COVID-19 (dated by TCRdb to between 2020 and 2021). General notes on the study: Samples covering the acute and convalescent phases of COVID-19 were provided by collaborators in the United States, Italy and Spain. Subjects who had been exposed to COVID-19, were actively infected with it, or had recovered from it provided the deeply sampled blood TCRbeta repertoires that made up the dataset. A freely available public database, intended as a resource for researchers studying the immune response to SARS-CoV-2, is where the repertoires were released. The material from the prospective study consisted of cDNA or gDNA derived from T cells, B-cell-depleted T cells, or PBMCs. Samples were obtained from the ongoing ImmuneRACE study (first 160 participants) and from roughly 1,300 subjects provided by 6 global collaborators. Sample metadata almost always included a de-identified subject ID, COVID-19 status, age in years and sex. HLA class I and class II types, where available, came from metadata supplied by the sample provider rather than from assay-based typing.

Whole blood was collected in K2EDTA tubes by collaborating institutions according to the institutions' own protocols. Collaborator samples were shipped for TCRbeta analysis as frozen whole blood, isolated PBMCs, or DNA extracted from either sample type. Overall study outcomes, separate from this receptor: The quantity of clinical and demographic metadata differed by source and by participant and was supplied without curation.

TCRbeta CDR3 regions were amplified from genomic DNA by means of the immunoSEQ Assay, a bias-controlled multiplex PCR. From the authors' description of their analysis: The number of nucleated cells in each sample was estimated from the amplification of reference gene primers within the assay. To quantify the absolute abundance of each unique TCRbeta CDR3 rearrangement, sequence reads were collapsed and filtered. Productive Simpson clonality was computed per sample as the square root of Simpson's diversity index over productive rearrangements. This immuneACCESS table, as held by TCRdb, lists in-frame sequences with V and J called but not all clones. Of the missing ones, under half trace to an unresolved V gene in checked studies; the others have no known cause. V and J calls plus clone size are reproduced from that table; the DNA served to infer D and trimming. The sample table contains about 97,000 clones; only one count was recorded for 85% to 95% of them. Around 5.8% of the sample comes from the top ten.

On this clone itself: Its antigen remains unidentified. Within one base of it there is no much larger clone, and no base qualities were kept.

The CDR3 runs 12 residues from the cysteine to the phenylalanine. The read is trimmed to its CDR3 DNA, 36 bases read in frame from base 1. V lost 3 bases and J lost 7 bases; the stretch between them is 9 bases long. CDR1 and CDR2 were assigned from the germline V gene as MNHEY and SVGAGI. The rearrangement joined TRBV6-5 to TRBJ1-1, with no confident D gene call. The material sequenced was peripheral blood. The TCR sequence derives from a man between 45 and 60 years old with active COVID-19. The CDR3 sequence is CASSYSFGEAFF. Read as DNA, the sequence is TGTGCCAGCAGTTATTCCTTCGGTGAAGCTTTCTTT.